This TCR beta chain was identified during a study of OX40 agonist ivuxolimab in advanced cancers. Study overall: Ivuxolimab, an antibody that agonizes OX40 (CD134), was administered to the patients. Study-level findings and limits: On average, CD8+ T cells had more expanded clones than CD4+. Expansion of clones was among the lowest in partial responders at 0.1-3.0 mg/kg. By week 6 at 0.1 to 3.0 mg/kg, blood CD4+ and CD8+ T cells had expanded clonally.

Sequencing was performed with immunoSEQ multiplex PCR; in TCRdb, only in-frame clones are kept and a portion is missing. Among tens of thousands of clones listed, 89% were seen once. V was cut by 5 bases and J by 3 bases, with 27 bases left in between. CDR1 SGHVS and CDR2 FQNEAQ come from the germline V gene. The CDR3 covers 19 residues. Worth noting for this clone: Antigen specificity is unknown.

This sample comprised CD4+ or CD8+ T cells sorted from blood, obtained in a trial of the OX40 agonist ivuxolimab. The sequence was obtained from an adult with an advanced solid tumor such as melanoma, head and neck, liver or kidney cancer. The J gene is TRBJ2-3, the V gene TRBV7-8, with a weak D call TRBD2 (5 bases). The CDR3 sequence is CASSLTRLPGKRLTDTQYF. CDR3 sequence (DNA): TGTGCCAGCAGCCTAACTCGGCTACCGGGGAAACGTCTAACAGATACGCAGTATTTT.